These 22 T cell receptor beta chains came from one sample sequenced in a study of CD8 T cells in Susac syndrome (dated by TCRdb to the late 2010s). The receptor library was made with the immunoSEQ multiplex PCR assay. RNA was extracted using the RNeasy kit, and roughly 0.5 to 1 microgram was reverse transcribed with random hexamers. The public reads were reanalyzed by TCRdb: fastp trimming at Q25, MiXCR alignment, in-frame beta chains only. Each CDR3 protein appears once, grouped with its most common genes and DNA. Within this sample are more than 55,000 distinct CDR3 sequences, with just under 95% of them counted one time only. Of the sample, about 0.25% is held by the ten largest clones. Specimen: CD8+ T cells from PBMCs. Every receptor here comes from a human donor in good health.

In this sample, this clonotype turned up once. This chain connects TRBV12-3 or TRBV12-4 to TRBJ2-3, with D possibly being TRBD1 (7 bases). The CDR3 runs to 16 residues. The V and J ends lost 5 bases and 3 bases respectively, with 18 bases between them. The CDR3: CASSPDPGGRTDTQYF. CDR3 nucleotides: TGTGCCAGCAGTCCCGACCCAGGGGGGAGAACAGATACGCAGTATTTT.

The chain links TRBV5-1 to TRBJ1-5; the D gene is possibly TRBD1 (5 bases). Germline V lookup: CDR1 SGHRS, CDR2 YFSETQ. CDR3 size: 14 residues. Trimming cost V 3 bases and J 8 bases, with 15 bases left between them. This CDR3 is CASSSLGGEEPQHF. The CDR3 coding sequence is TGCGCCAGCAGCTCACTGGGAGGGGAAGAGCCCCAGCATTTT.

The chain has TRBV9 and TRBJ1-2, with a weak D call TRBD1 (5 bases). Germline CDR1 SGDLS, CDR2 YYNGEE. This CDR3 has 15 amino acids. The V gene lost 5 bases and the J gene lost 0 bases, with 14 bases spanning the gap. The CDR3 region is CASSLDGQANYGYTF. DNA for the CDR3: TGTGCCAGCAGTCTCGACGGACAAGCTAACTATGGCTACACCTTC.

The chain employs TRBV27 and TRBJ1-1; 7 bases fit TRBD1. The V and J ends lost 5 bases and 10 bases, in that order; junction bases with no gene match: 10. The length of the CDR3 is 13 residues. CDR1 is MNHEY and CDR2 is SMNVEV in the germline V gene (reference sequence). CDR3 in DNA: TGTGCCAGCAGTCCCGGGACAGAGCTTGTAGCTTTCTTT. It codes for CASSPGTELVAFF.

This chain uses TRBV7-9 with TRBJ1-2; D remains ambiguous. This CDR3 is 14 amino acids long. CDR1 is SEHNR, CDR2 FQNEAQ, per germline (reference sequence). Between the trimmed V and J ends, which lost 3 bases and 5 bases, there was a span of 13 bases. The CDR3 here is CASSFGDSLYGYTF. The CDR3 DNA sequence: TGTGCCAGCAGCTTCGGGGATTCCCTTTATGGCTACACCTTC.

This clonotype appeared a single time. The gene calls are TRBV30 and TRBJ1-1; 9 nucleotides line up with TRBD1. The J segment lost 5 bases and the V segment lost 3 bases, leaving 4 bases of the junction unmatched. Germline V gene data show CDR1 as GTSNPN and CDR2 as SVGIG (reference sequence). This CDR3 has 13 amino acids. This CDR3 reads CAWSWTGETEAFF. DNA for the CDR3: TGTGCCTGGAGCTGGACAGGGGAGACTGAAGCTTTCTTT.

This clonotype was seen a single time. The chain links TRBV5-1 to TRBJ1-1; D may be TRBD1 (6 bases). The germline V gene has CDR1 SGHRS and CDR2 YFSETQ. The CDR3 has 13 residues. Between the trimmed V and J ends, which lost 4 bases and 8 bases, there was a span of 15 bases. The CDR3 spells CASSPSGDIEAFF. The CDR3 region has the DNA TGCGCCAGCAGCCCTTCCGGGGACATCGAAGCTTTCTTT.

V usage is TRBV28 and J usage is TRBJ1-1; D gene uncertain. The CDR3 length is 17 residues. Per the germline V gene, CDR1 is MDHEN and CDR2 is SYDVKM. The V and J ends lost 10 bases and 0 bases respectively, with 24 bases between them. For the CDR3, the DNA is TGTGCCACCTCCCCAGACGGGGAAGCTGCGATGAACACTGAAGCTTTCTTT. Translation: CATSPDGEAAMNTEAFF.

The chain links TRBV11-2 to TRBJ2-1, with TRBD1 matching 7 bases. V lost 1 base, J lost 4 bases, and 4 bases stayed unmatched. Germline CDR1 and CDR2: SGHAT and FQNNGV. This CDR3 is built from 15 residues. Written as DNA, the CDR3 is TGTGCCAGCAGCTTAGGGACAGGTGCTTACAATGAGCAGTTCTTC. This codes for CASSLGTGAYNEQFF.

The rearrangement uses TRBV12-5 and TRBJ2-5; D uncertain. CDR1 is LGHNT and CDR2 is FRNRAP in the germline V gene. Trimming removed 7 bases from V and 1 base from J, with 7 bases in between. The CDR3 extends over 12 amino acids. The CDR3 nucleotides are TGTGCTAGTGCACGGCCCCAAGAGACCCAGTACTTC. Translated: CASARPQETQYF.

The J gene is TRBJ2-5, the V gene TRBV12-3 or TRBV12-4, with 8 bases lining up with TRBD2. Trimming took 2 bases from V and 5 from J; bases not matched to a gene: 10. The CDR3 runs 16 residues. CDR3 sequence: CASSLLGLGYVETQYF. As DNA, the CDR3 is TGTGCCAGCAGTTTATTGGGACTAGGGTACGTGGAGACCCAGTACTTC.

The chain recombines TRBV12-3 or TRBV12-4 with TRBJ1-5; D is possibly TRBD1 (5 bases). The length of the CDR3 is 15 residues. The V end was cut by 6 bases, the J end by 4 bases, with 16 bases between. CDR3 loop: CASSPTGTRNQPQHF. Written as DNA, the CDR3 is TGTGCCAGCAGCCCCACCGGGACCAGAAATCAGCCCCAGCATTTT.

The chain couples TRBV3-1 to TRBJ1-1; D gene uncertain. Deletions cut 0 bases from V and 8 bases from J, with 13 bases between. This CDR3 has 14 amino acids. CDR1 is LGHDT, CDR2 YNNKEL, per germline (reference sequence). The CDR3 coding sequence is TGTGCCAGCAGCCAAGAAGGAAGGGTCCCGGAAGCTTTCTTT. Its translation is CASSQEGRVPEAFF.

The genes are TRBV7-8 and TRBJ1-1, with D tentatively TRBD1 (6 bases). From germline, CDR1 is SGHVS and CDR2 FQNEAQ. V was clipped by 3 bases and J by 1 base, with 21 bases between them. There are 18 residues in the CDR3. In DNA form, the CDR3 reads TGTGCCAGCAGCTTGGGAAGGGGGGGGACATCGTGGAACACTGAAGCTTTCTTT. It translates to CASSLGRGGTSWNTEAFF.

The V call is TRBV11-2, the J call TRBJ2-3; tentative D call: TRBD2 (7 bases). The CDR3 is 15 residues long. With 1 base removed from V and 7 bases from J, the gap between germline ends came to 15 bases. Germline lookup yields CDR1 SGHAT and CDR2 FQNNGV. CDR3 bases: TGTGCCAGCAGCTTAGTAGGGGGGGGCAAAAATACGCAGTATTTT. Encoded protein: CASSLVGGGKNTQYF.

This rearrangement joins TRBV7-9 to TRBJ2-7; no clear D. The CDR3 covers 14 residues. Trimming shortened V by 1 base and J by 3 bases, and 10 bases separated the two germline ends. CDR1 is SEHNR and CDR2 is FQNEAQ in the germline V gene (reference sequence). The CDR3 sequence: CASSLDGLNYEQYV. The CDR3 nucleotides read TGTGCCAGCAGCTTAGACGGTCTAAACTACGAGCAGTACGTC.

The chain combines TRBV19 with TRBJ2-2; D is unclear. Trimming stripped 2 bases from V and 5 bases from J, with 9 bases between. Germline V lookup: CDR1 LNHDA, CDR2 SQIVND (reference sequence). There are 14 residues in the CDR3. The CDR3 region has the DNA TGTGCCAGTAGTATATGGGGTGGAACCGGGGAGCTGTTTTTT. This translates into CASSIWGGTGELFF.

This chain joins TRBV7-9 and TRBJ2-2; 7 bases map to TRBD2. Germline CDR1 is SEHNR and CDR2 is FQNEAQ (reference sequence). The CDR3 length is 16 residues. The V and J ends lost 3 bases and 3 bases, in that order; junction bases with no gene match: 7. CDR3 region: CASSLGREGDTGELFF. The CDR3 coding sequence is TGTGCCAGCAGCTTGGGCAGGGAGGGCGACACCGGGGAGCTGTTTTTT.

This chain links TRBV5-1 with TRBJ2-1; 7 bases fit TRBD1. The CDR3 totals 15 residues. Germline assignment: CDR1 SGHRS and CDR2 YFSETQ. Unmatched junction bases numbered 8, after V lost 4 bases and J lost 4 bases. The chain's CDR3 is CASSHPPGQYNEQFF. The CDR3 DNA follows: TGCGCCAGCAGCCACCCCCCGGGACAGTACAATGAGCAGTTCTTC.

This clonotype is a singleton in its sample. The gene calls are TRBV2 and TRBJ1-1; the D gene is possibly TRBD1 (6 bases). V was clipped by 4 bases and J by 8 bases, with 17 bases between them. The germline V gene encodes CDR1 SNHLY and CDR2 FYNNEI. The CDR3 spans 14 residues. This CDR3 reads CASSGSPGAQEAFF. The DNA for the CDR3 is TGTGCCAGCAGTGGCTCCCCGGGGGCTCAAGAAGCTTTCTTT.

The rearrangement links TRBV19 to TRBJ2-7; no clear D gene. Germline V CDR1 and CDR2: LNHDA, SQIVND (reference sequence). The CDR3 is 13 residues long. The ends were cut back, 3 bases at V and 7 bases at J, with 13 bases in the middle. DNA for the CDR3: TGTGCCAGTAGTATGGTCGGCACCCGGGAGCAGTACTTC. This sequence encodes CASSMVGTREQYF.

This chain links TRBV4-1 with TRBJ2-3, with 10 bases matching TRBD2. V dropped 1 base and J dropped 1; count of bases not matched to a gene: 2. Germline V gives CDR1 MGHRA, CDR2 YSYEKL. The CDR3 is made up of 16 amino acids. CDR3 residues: CASSQALAGGTDTQYF. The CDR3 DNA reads TGCGCCAGCAGCCAAGCCCTAGCGGGGGGCACAGATACGCAGTATTTT.